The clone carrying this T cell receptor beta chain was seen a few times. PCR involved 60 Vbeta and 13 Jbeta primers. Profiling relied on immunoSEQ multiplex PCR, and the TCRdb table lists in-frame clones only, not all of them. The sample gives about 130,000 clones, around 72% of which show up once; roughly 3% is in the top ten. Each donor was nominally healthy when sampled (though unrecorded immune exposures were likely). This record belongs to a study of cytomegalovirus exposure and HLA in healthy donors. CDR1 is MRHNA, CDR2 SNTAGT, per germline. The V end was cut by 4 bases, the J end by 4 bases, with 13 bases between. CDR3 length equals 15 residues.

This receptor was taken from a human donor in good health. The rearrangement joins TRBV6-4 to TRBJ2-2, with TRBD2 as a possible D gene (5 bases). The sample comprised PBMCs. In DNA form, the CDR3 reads TGTGCCAGCAGTGTACAGCCCGGAGGCACCGGGGAGCTGTTTTTT. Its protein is CASSVQPGGTGELFF.